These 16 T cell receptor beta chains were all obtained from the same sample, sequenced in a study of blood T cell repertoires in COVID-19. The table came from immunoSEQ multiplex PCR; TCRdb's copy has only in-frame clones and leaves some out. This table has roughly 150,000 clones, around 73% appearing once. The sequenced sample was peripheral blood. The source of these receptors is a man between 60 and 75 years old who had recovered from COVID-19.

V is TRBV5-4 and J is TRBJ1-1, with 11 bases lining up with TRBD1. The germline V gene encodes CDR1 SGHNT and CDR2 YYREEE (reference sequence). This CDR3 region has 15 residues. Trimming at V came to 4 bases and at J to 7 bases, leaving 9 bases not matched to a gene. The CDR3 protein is CASSPGGQGGIEAFF. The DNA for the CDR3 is TGTGCCAGCAGCCCGGGGGGACAGGGGGGAATTGAAGCTTTCTTT.

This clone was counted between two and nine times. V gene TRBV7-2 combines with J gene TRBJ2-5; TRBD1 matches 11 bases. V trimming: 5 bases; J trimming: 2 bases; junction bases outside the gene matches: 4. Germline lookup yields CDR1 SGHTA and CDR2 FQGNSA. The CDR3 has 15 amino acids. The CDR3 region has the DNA TGTGCCAGCAGCCCCGGACAGGGGGCTCAAGAGACCCAGTACTTC. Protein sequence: CASSPGQGAQETQYF.

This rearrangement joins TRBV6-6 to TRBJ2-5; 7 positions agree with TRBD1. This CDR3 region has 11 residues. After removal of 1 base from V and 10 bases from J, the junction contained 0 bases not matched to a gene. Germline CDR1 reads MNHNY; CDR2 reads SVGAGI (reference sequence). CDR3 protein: CASSYWDSQYF. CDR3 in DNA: TGTGCCAGCAGTTACTGGGACAGCCAGTACTTC.

Here the CDR3 DNA reads TGTGCCAGCAGCTTGGGACAGGCGGCGCATACGCAGTATTTT. It translates to CASSLGQAAHTQYF. The chain uses TRBV5-4 and TRBJ2-3; possible D gene TRBD1, 6 bases. V was shortened by 0 bases and J by 7 bases, with 12 bases between the two germline ends. CDR1 and CDR2 from the germline V gene are SGHNT and YYREEE (reference sequence). There are 14 residues in the CDR3.

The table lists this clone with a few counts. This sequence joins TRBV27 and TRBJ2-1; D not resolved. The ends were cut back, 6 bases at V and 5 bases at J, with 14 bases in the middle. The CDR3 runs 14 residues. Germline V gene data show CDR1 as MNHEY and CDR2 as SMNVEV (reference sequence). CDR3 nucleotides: TGTGCCAGCAGCGAGTTAGAAGCCCACAATGAGCAGTTCTTC. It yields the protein CASSELEAHNEQFF.

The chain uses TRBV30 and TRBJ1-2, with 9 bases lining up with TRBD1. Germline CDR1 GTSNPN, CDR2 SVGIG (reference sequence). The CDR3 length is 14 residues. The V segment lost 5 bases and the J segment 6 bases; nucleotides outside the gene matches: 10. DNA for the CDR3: TGTGCCTGGGGGGGAGGGGGACAGGGCCATGGCTACACCTTC. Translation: CAWGGGGQGHGYTF.

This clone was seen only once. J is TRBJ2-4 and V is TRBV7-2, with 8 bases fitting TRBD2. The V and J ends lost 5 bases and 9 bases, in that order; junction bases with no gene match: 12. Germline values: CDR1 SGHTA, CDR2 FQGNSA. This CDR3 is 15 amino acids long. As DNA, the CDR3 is TGTGCCAGCAGCGTCGACAGCGGGGGATGGAGCATTCAGTACTTC. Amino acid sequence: CASSVDSGGWSIQYF.

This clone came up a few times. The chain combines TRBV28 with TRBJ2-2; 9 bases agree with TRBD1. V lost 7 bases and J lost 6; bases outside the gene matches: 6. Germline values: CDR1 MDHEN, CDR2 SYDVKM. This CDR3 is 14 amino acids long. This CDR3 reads CASTPGQGAGELFF. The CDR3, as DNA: TGTGCCAGCACCCCGGGACAGGGTGCCGGGGAGCTGTTTTTT.

CDR3 sequence (DNA): TGTGCCAGCAGTTACTCGACTAGCACCATCACAGATACGCAGTATTTT. Amino acid sequence: CASSYSTSTITDTQYF. The chain has TRBV6-6 and TRBJ2-3, with TRBD2 matching 7 bases. Per the germline V gene, CDR1 is MNHNY and CDR2 is SVGAGI (reference sequence). The CDR3 is 16 amino acids. With V trimmed by 0 bases and J by 2 bases, 5 bases remained unmatched.

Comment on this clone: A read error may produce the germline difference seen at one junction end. The CDR3 nucleotides read TGTGCCAGCAGCCTGACAGGGCAAGCGAAGGACTTC. It specifies CASSLTGQAKDF. J is TRBJ2-7 and V is TRBV7-9; 7 nucleotides line up with TRBD1. The germline V gene encodes CDR1 SEHNR and CDR2 FQNEAQ (reference sequence). The CDR3 sequence is 12 residues long.

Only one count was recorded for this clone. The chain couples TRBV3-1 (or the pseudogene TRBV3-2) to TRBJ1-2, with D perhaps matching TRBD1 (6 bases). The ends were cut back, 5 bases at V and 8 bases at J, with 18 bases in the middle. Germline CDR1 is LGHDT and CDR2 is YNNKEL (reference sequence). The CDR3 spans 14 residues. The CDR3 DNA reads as TGTGCCAGCAGCACCCTCCAGGGGAAAGAAGGCTACACCTTC. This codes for CASSTLQGKEGYTF.

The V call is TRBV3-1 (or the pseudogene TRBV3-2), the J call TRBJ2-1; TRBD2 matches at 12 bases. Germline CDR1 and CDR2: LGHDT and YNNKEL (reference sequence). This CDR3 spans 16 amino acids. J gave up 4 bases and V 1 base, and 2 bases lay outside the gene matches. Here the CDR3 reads CASSQAGLAGYNEQFF. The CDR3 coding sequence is TGTGCCAGCAGCCAAGCAGGACTAGCGGGGTACAATGAGCAGTTCTTC.

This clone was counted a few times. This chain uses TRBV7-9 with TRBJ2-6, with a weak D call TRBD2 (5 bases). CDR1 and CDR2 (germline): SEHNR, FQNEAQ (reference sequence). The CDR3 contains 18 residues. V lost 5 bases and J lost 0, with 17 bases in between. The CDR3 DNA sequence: TGTGCCAGCAGCCCCCCCGCGGGTACACGCTCTGGGGCCAACGTCCTGACTTTC. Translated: CASSPPAGTRSGANVLTF. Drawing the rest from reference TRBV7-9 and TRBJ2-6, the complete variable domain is DTGVSQNPRHKITKRGQNVTFRCDPISEHNRLYWYRQTLGQGPEFLTYFQNEAQLEKSRLLSDRFSAERPKGSFSTLEIQRTEQGDSAMYLCASSPPAGTRSGANVLTFGAGSRLTVL.

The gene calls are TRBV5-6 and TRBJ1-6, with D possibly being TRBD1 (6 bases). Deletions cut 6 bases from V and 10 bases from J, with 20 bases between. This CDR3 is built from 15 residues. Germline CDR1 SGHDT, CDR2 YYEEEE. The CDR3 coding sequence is TGTGCCAGCACCACCCCGTCTAGGGGGGGCTCACCCCTCCACTTT. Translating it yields CASTTPSRGGSPLHF.

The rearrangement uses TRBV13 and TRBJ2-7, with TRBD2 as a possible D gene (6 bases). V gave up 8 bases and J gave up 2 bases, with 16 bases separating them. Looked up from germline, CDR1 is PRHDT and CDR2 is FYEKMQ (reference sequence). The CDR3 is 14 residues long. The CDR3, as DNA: TGTGCCAGCGCGCTTAGGGGACTTCCCTACGAGCAGTACTTC. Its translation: CASALRGLPYEQYF.

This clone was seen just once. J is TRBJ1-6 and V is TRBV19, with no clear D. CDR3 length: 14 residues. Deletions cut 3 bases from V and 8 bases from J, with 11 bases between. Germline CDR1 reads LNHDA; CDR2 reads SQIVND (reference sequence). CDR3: CASSIGGWDSPLHF. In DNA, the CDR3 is TGTGCCAGTAGTATCGGAGGGTGGGATTCACCCCTCCACTTT.